The present T cell receptor beta chain was sequenced within a study of T cell responses to AZD1222 COVID-19 vaccine. Comments on this clone: The target antigen is unknown.

The data were produced by immunoSEQ multiplex PCR, yet TCRdb's version contains in-frame clones alone and is incomplete. The repertoire includes 110,000 or so clones, 75% to 95% of them detected once, and over 4% sits in the top ten. Germline CDR1 reads SGHNT; CDR2 reads YYREEE (reference sequence). V lost 0 bases and J lost 6, with 12 bases in between. The CDR3 is made up of 15 amino acids. Study-wide findings and caveats: Among those given AZD1222, only five to seven were seropositive at baseline. Spike-specific TCRs gained breadth and depth after people received two AZD1222 doses. White British donors predominated, females outnumbered males, and clonal diversity was possibly underestimated.

The chain combines TRBV5-4 with TRBJ2-2; D assignment may be TRBD1 or TRBD2 (5 bases each). This receptor was taken from an adult who received the MenACWY meningococcal vaccine as a control. This sample comprised peripheral blood, obtained 28 days after the second dose of the MenACWY control vaccine. CDR3 sequence reads: CASSLEPGTSGELFF. CDR3 coding DNA: TGTGCCAGCAGCTTGGAACCAGGGACGTCCGGGGAGCTGTTTTTT. Full variable domain (outside the CDR3, taken from reference TRBV5-4 and TRBJ2-2): ETGVTQSPTHLIKTRGQQVTLRCSSQSGHNTVSWYQQALGQGPQFIFQYYREEENGRGNFPPRFSGLQFPNYSSELNVNALELDDSALYLCASSLEPGTSGELFFGEGSRLTVL.